This is a list of T cell receptor beta chains from one sample in a study of blood T cell repertoires in COVID-19. Method: immunoSEQ multiplex PCR; TCRdb's copy keeps in-frame clones and lacks some. The table includes around 180,000 clones, around 87% detected once. Input material: peripheral blood. These receptors were obtained from a man aged 35-49 years with active or convalescent COVID-19. CDR3s leave out the opening cysteine and the closing phenylalanine or tryptophan. The order of the fields is V gene, D gene, CDR3 protein. D genes are given only for firm matches.

V: TRBV20-1; D: TRBD2; CDR3: SPRGGGEQY
V: TRBV3-1/TRBV3-2; D: TRBD1; CDR3: ASSRPGQMNTEAF
V: TRBV6-5; D: TRBD2; CDR3: ASKPSGGVSDTQY
V: TRBV5-1; D: .; CDR3: ASSLDKPTEAF
V: TRBV18; D: TRBD1; CDR3: ASSQPGQGNSPLH
V: TRBV2; D: .; CDR3: ASESGKGSNQPQH
V: TRBV2; D: .; CDR3: ASGGGRQPQH
V: TRBV19; D: .; CDR3: ASSIAAAAGNTIY
V: TRBV3-1/TRBV3-2; D: TRBD2; CDR3: ASSQGLAEFYNEQF
V: TRBV2; D: .; CDR3: ASRAQRGGNYGYT
V: TRBV11-3; D: TRBD2; CDR3: ASSLVYRRGAYNEQF
V: TRBV7-9; D: .; CDR3: ASSRKGLAGEQY
V: TRBV27; D: .; CDR3: ASSLSLSGANVLT
V: TRBV7-9; D: TRBD1; CDR3: ASSYTGGAFNSPLH
V: TRBV3-1/TRBV3-2; D: .; CDR3: ASSQATAQIDEQY
V: TRBV7-9; D: .; CDR3: ASSLRRGGGELF
V: TRBV9; D: .; CDR3: ASSQKVRGAEGTQY
V: TRBV5-1; D: TRBD1; CDR3: ASSLDGTGYNEKLF
V: TRBV6-6; D: .; CDR3: ASSYSTRDTGELF
V: TRBV29-1; D: .; CDR3: SVEDPAANYGYT
V: TRBV7-9; D: TRBD1; CDR3: ASSLTGGSQPQH
V: TRBV7-9; D: TRBD1; CDR3: ASSRQGEDIQY
V: TRBV2; D: TRBD1; CDR3: ASTQGEGTEAF
V: TRBV9; D: TRBD2; CDR3: ASSVAPSGSLRGGEQY
V: TRBV4-1; D: .; CDR3: ASSQDRGANTEAF
V: TRBV9; D: TRBD2; CDR3: ASSEGTSGARGTDTQY
V: TRBV11-2; D: .; CDR3: ASSGNTEAF
V: TRBV19; D: TRBD2; CDR3: ASSIGLAGTGELF
V: TRBV6-6; D: .; CDR3: ASSYSVSTEAF
V: TRBV9; D: .; CDR3: ASSVATAGNTIY
V: TRBV5-4; D: .; CDR3: ASSRDGSNYGYT
V: TRBV9; D: .; CDR3: ASSTPGAGNTIY
V: TRBV5-1; D: .; CDR3: ASSLRQGGANEKLF
V: TRBV6-1; D: TRBD1; CDR3: ASRLRTGTDDGYT
V: TRBV15; D: .; CDR3: ATKGVTNSPLH
V: TRBV5-1; D: .; CDR3: ASSLVSRRAGNYEQY
V: TRBV30; D: TRBD1; CDR3: AWSEGAGSNQPQH
V: TRBV6-6; D: TRBD1; CDR3: ASSMTGGGNTIY
V: TRBV7-8; D: .; CDR3: ASIPLPDTQY
V: TRBV28; D: .; CDR3: ASSFSVGLYYGYT
V: TRBV6-5; D: .; CDR3: ASRVTGNNSPLH
V: TRBV6-5; D: .; CDR3: ASSYSIAGLGSPLH
V: TRBV4-1; D: TRBD1; CDR3: ASSLWGTAKSYEQY
V: TRBV3-1/TRBV3-2; D: .; CDR3: ASSQSGARGGQPQH
V: TRBV6-5; D: .; CDR3: ASRENYYGYT
V: TRBV25-1; D: .; CDR3: ASSELGPNEKLF